The sequence of this T cell receptor beta chain was determined in a study of shared clonotypes between healthy human individuals. Findings of the study overall: What naive subsets generally showed was a larger estimated richness than memory subsets showed.

The CDR3 spans 15 residues. The germline V gene has CDR1 SGHNT and CDR2 YYREEE (reference sequence). Trimming left V 3 bases short and J 3 bases short, with 16 bases between. Points on this clone: The antigen remains undetermined.

Investigators spread the genomic DNA of each subset evenly over several immunoSEQ plates. Assay: immunoSEQ multiplex PCR; the TCRdb copy retains only in-frame clones and omits some. This table has millions of clones, approximately 94% appearing once. CD45RO-negative cells were positively selected for CCR7, leaving out terminally differentiated effector memory CD45RA+ cells. The clonotype was recovered from a man in his late teens or twenties in good health. The sample was naive CD8+ T cells sorted from blood. The chain is built from TRBV5-4 and TRBJ2-7; D may be TRBD2 (5 bases). The CDR3 sequence is CASSSNRGEGYEQYF. DNA for the CDR3: TGTGCCAGCAGCTCGAACCGGGGAGAGGGCTACGAGCAGTACTTC.